The present TCR beta chain was sequenced within a study of graft-versus-host responses after intestinal transplantation. For the study at large: All recipients were given anti-thymocyte globulin induction, and tacrolimus and steroids were then administered for roughly 3 years.

Comments on this clone: The antigen is undetermined.

The V and J ends lost 6 bases and 10 bases, in that order; junction bases with no gene match: 7. Germline CDR1 is SGHTA and CDR2 is FQGNSA. The length of the CDR3 is 13 residues. Sequenced by immunoSEQ multiplex PCR; TCRdb stores in-frame clones only, minus some. In the table there are around 130,000 clones, 85% to 95% of which are singletons. The starting material was unstimulated CD4+ T cells sorted from spleen or lymph node cells, obtained before intestinal transplant. V and J are TRBV7-2 and TRBJ1-1; 11 bases are shared with TRBD1. This sequence was found in a human donor who received an intestinal transplant. DNA for the CDR3: TGTGCCAGCAGGAGGACAGGGGGCGGTCGAGCTTTCTTT. Protein: CASRRTGGGRAFF.